The clone carrying this TCR beta chain showed up just a few times. Its target is not known. This sample stems from a study of STAT5B mutations in CD4+ large granular lymphocyte leukemia. Sequencing was performed with immunoSEQ multiplex PCR; in TCRdb, only in-frame clones are kept and a portion is missing. The sample lists 30,000 or so clones; roughly 84% were seen once. Controls came from buffy coats of healthy blood donors. Regarding the study as a whole: Without HLA matching, higher CD4+ than CD8+ T-LGLL clonality could reflect small sample size.

The V gene's germline CDR1 is ENHRY and CDR2 SYGVKD. Trimming shortened V by 3 bases and J by 4 bases, and 5 bases separated the two germline ends. CDR3 length equals 12 residues. The sequence came from a human donor in good health. The specimen was CD4+ T cells from blood buffy coats. The chain combines TRBV10-3 with TRBJ2-3; D remains unclear. In DNA form, the CDR3 reads TGTGCCATCAGTGACTCCCCAGATACGCAGTATTTT. Its protein product is CAISDSPDTQYF.